These T cell receptor beta chains were read from a single sample in a study of cytomegalovirus exposure and HLA in healthy donors. TCRdb keeps only in-frame clones here, not all; method: immunoSEQ multiplex PCR. In all, the sample yields 100,000 to 150,000 clones. The sequenced sample was PBMCs. Receptor source: a middle-aged woman in good health and CMV-seronegative. Both conserved end residues are part of each CDR3. Fields, in order: J gene, V gene, D gene, CDR3 DNA, CDR3 protein. D genes are given only for firm matches.

>TRBJ2-5|TRBV18|NA
TGTGCCAGCTCACCCGAAGAGACCCAGTACTTC
CASSPEETQYF
>TRBJ2-1|TRBV10-3|NA
TGTGCCATCAGCAAGGCGGGGAACGATGGTCAGTTCTTC
CAISKAGNDGQFF
>TRBJ1-5|TRBV7-2|NA
TGTGCCAGCAGCGGACAGTTCAATAGCAATCAGCCCCAGCATTTT
CASSGQFNSNQPQHF
>TRBJ2-6|TRBV4-1|NA
TGCGCCAGCAGCCAAGTTATTGAAGGAGGGCTGTTTTTCTCTGGGGCCAACGTCCTGACTTTC
CASSQVIEGGLFFSGANVLTF
>TRBJ2-5|TRBV29-1|TRBD1
TGCAGCGTTGTCGGGACAGCACTCCAAGAGACCCAGTACTTC
CSVVGTALQETQYF
>TRBJ1-1|TRBV28|NA
TGTGCCAGCAGTAGGGCAGGGGAGAACACTGAAGCTTTCTTT
CASSRAGENTEAFF
>TRBJ1-2|TRBV28|NA
TGTGCCAGCAGTTTGATCGACTACGGCTACACCTTC
CASSLIDYGYTF
>TRBJ2-2|TRBV6-5|NA
TGTGCCAGCAGTTCCTCGGGACACATGAACACCGGGGAGCTGTTTTTT
CASSSSGHMNTGELFF
>TRBJ1-5|TRBV6-4|NA
TGTGCCAACGCTACAGGCGTATATAGCAATCAGCCCCAGCATTTT
CANATGVYSNQPQHF
>TRBJ1-2|TRBV6-5|NA
TGTGCCAGCAGAGTTGGGAGGGGATACGGCTACACCTTC
CASRVGRGYGYTF
>TRBJ2-5|TRBV9|NA
TGTGCCAGCAGCGTCGGCCAGGGGGGAGTTGGGGAGACCCAGTACTTC
CASSVGQGGVGETQYF
>TRBJ2-1|TRBV19|TRBD2
TGTGCCAGTAGTTCGACTAGCGGGGGGTTCTGGGAGCAGTTCTTC
CASSSTSGGFWEQFF
>TRBJ1-2|TRBV5-4|NA
TGTGCCAGCAGACGTTTGGCGGAAATGAGGGTACGGGGCTACACCTTC
CASRRLAEMRVRGYTF
>TRBJ1-1|TRBV27|NA
TGTGCCAGCAGTTTATCGTGGGAGGAGTACACTGAAGCTTTCTTT
CASSLSWEEYTEAFF
>TRBJ2-1|TRBV7-8|NA
TGTGCCGGGGCAACCTACAATGAGCAGTTCTTC
CAGATYNEQFF
>TRBJ1-2|TRBV28|TRBD1
TGTGCCAGCACCCCACAGGGGCTCTATGGCTACACCTTC
CASTPQGLYGYTF
>TRBJ1-6|TRBV18|TRBD1
TGTGCCAGCTCCCTTCTGCCCGGGACAGAACTCCTCCACTTT
CASSLLPGTELLHF
>TRBJ2-3|TRBV11-3|TRBD2
TGTGCCAGCAGCGCCTCTAGCGGGGAAACAGATACGCAGTATTTT
CASSASSGETDTQYF
>TRBJ1-2|TRBV6-1|NA
TGTGCCAGCAGTGAAGTGGGCCACCCCTATGGCTACACCTTC
CASSEVGHPYGYTF
>TRBJ2-1|TRBV7-6|NA
TGTGCCAGCAGCTTAAACTTGGACAATGAGCAGTTCTTC
CASSLNLDNEQFF
>TRBJ1-2|TRBV29-1|TRBD1
TGCAGCGGGGACAGGCAGAATGGCTACACCTTC
CSGDRQNGYTF
>TRBJ1-2|TRBV6-1|TRBD1
TGTGCCAGCAGTGTTGACAGGGATAGCTATGGCTACACCTTC
CASSVDRDSYGYTF
>TRBJ1-5|TRBV4-3|TRBD1
TGCGCCAGTAGCCTGACAGGGGCGGATCAGCCCCAGCATTTT
CASSLTGADQPQHF
>TRBJ1-2|TRBV13|TRBD1
TGTGCCAGCAGCTTAGTGGACAGGGGGAACTATGGCTACACCTTC
CASSLVDRGNYGYTF
>TRBJ2-7|TRBV5-1|TRBD1
TGCGCCAGCAGCTTGTTGGACAGGGGGGGTGCCTACGAGCAGTACTTC
CASSLLDRGGAYEQYF
>TRBJ2-3|TRBV7-9|NA
TGTGCCAGCAGCGGGAGATCAGATACGCAGTATTTT
CASSGRSDTQYF
>TRBJ1-2|TRBV6-1|TRBD1
TGTGCCAGCAGTTCCGGGACAGGGATCTATGGCTACACCTTC
CASSSGTGIYGYTF
>TRBJ2-3|TRBV6-1|NA
TGTGCCAGCAACCCGACTAGCACAGATACGCAGTATTTT
CASNPTSTDTQYF
>TRBJ1-2|TRBV7-3|NA
TGTGCCAGCAGCCCAACACCCGCATCTGGCTACACCTTC
CASSPTPASGYTF
>TRBJ1-5|TRBV4-1|TRBD1
TGCGCCAGCAGTCCTACAGGGGGCGCAGGTCAGCCCCAGCATTTT
CASSPTGGAGQPQHF
>TRBJ1-1|TRBV7-6|TRBD1
TGTGCCAGCAGCTTAGTTGGGACAGGGGTATGGACTGAAGCTTTCTTT
CASSLVGTGVWTEAFF
>TRBJ2-5|TRBV9|NA
TGTGCCAGCAGCGTAGTCGGCAGGGTGGTGGAGACCCAGTACTTC
CASSVVGRVVETQYF
>TRBJ2-3|TRBV7-2|TRBD2
TGTGCCAGCAGCTTAACGGGGGGGCCCGCAGATACGCAGTATTTT
CASSLTGGPADTQYF
>TRBJ1-1|TRBV27|NA
TGTGCCAGCAGTTACGGGCCTCCGGGGACTGAAGCTTTCTTT
CASSYGPPGTEAFF
>TRBJ2-5|TRBV9|TRBD2
TGTGCCAGCAGCGTCGTAGCGGGTTTACAAGAGACCCAGTACTTC
CASSVVAGLQETQYF
>TRBJ2-2|TRBV7-2|TRBD2
TGTGCCAGCAGCATCGGACTAGCGGGGGGCAGCGGGGAGCTGTTTTTT
CASSIGLAGGSGELFF
>TRBJ2-5|TRBV5-1|TRBD2
TGCGCCAGCAGCTTCGGCGGGGGGATAAAGACCCAGTACTTC
CASSFGGGIKTQYF
>TRBJ1-1|TRBV28|TRBD1
TGTGCCAGCAGTCCAACAGGGGTGAACACTGAAGCTTTCTTT
CASSPTGVNTEAFF
>TRBJ1-2|TRBV6-5|NA
TGTGCCAGCAGTTCACGACAGCGAAATGGCTACACCTTC
CASSSRQRNGYTF
>TRBJ2-7|TRBV28|TRBD1
TGTGCCAGCAGTCTCACAGGGAGTAGGGGGCTGAACTACGAGCAGTACTTC
CASSLTGSRGLNYEQYF
>TRBJ1-1|TRBV7-2|NA
TGTGCCAGCAGCTTACCCTTACAGGTGGACACTGAAGCTTTCTTT
CASSLPLQVDTEAFF
>TRBJ1-2|TRBV28|NA
TGTGCCAGCAGCCTGAGCGGGGCCGGCTATGGCTACACCTTC
CASSLSGAGYGYTF
>TRBJ2-2|TRBV9|NA
TGTGCCAGCAGCGTAGAAGGGACCGGGGGAGTTGGGGAGCTGTTTTTT
CASSVEGTGGVGELFF
>TRBJ2-5|TRBV7-2|TRBD2
TGTGCCAGCAGCTTAGCATTGGGACTAGGAGAGACCCAGTACTTC
CASSLALGLGETQYF
>TRBJ2-2|TRBV5-6|NA
TGTGCCAGCAGCCTGACCAGGGATCCGGGGGAGCTGTTTTTT
CASSLTRDPGELFF
>TRBJ1-4|TRBV14|NA
TGTGCCAGCAGGGAACAGGGTGGTGAAAAACTGTTTTTT
CASREQGGEKLFF
>TRBJ2-5|TRBV27|TRBD2
TGTGCCAGCAGTTCCTGGGGCGGGGGGACTCAAGAGACCCAGTACTTC
CASSSWGGGTQETQYF
>TRBJ2-3|TRBV6-4|NA
TGTGCCAGCAGCTTACAGTCTACAGATACGCAGTATTTT
CASSLQSTDTQYF
>TRBJ2-5|TRBV6-5|TRBD1
TGTGCCAGCAGGTCCCTGACAGGGGGAGCGGAGACCCAGTACTTC
CASRSLTGGAETQYF
>TRBJ2-4|TRBV2|TRBD1
TGTGCCAGCAGATGGGGACAGGCGGCCCTCAGAGACATTCAGTACTTC
CASRWGQAALRDIQYF
>TRBJ2-1|TRBV7-9|NA
TGTGCCAGCAGCTCATATACATTGGATGAGCAGTTCTTC
CASSSYTLDEQFF
>TRBJ1-2|TRBV19|NA
TGTGCCAGTAGTATAGATCCTAGAAGTAACTATGGCTACACCTTC
CASSIDPRSNYGYTF
>TRBJ2-2|TRBV5-1|NA
TGCGCCAGCAGCTTGAGACAGGTAGACACCGGGGAGCTGTTTTTT
CASSLRQVDTGELFF
>TRBJ2-7|TRBV5-1|TRBD1
TGCGCCAGCAGCTTGGGGGGACAGTTGGGCTCCTACGAGCAGTACTTC
CASSLGGQLGSYEQYF
>TRBJ1-2|TRBV7-9|NA
TGTGCCAGCAGTCGGGACTCCAACTATGGCTACACCTTC
CASSRDSNYGYTF
>TRBJ2-3|TRBV28|NA
TGTGCCAGCAGTCCCAGCGGGCCGACCACAGATACGCAGTATTTT
CASSPSGPTTDTQYF
>TRBJ1-2|TRBV7-6|TRBD1
TGTGCCAGCAGCTTAGCTACAGGGGCTAACTATGGCTACACCTTC
CASSLATGANYGYTF